This is a list of T cell receptor beta chains from one sample in a study of OX40 agonist ivuxolimab in advanced cancers. Using immunoSEQ multiplex PCR, the repertoire was profiled, and TCRdb retains in-frame clones only, with some absent. Among tens of thousands of clones listed, roughly 90% were seen once. The input for sequencing was CD4+ or CD8+ T cells sorted from blood, taken in a trial of the OX40 agonist ivuxolimab. These receptors were collected from an adult with an advanced solid tumor such as melanoma, head and neck, liver or kidney cancer. CDR3s include the opening cysteine and the closing phenylalanine or tryptophan. Fields, in order: clone size, J gene, V gene, D gene, CDR3 DNA, CDR3 protein. The D gene is left open where the match is weak. Only some rows state a clone size, as once, few, many or a class for expanded clones.

clone size: once
J gene: TRBJ2-7
V gene: TRBV2
D gene: .
CDR3 DNA: TGTGCCAGCCACCAGGGTTTTGGTAACGAGCAGTACTTC
CDR3 protein: CASHQGFGNEQYF

clone size: once
J gene: TRBJ2-1
V gene: TRBV7-2
D gene: .
CDR3 DNA: TGTGCCAGCAGCTTAGACTTGGCTAGGCCTTACAATGAGCAGTTCTTC
CDR3 protein: CASSLDLARPYNEQFF

clone size: .
J gene: TRBJ1-1
V gene: TRBV6-1
D gene: .
CDR3 DNA: TGTGCCAGCAGACTTCAGGGCGATCGGAACACTGAAGCTTTCTTT
CDR3 protein: CASRLQGDRNTEAFF

clone size: once
J gene: TRBJ2-6
V gene: TRBV7-6
D gene: .
CDR3 DNA: TGTGCCAGCAGCTTAGCGGGGGCCAACGTCCTGACTTTC
CDR3 protein: CASSLAGANVLTF

clone size: .
J gene: TRBJ2-7
V gene: TRBV2
D gene: TRBD1
CDR3 DNA: TGTGCCAGCAGGCGACAGGGTCCGAGCGAGCAGTACTTC
CDR3 protein: CASRRQGPSEQYF

clone size: .
J gene: TRBJ2-7
V gene: TRBV6-1
D gene: .
CDR3 DNA: TGTGCCAGCAGGGCGCTCGTTAGCTACGAGCAGTACTTC
CDR3 protein: CASRALVSYEQYF

clone size: .
J gene: TRBJ2-3
V gene: TRBV28
D gene: TRBD2
CDR3 DNA: TGTGCCAGCAATGAGGGAGGGCGCACAGATACGCAGTATTTT
CDR3 protein: CASNEGGRTDTQYF

clone size: once
J gene: TRBJ2-5
V gene: TRBV19
D gene: TRBD2
CDR3 DNA: TGTGCCAGTAGTCGGACTAGCGGTTCGTACCAAGAGACCCAGTACTTC
CDR3 protein: CASSRTSGSYQETQYF

clone size: .
J gene: TRBJ2-7
V gene: TRBV7-2
D gene: .
CDR3 DNA: TGTGCCAGCAGCTTAGCGTCATTCGAGCAGTACTTC
CDR3 protein: CASSLASFEQYF

clone size: .
J gene: TRBJ1-2
V gene: TRBV4-1
D gene: TRBD1
CDR3 DNA: TGCGCCAGCAGCCCAACTGGGTCAGGGGGCGATGGCTATGGCTACACCTTC
CDR3 protein: CASSPTGSGGDGYGYTF

clone size: .
J gene: TRBJ2-1
V gene: TRBV11-2
D gene: .
CDR3 DNA: TGTGCCAGCAGCTATAATGAGCAGTTCTTC
CDR3 protein: CASSYNEQFF

clone size: .
J gene: TRBJ2-7
V gene: TRBV7-6
D gene: .
CDR3 DNA: TGTGCCAGCAGTCGACAGACCGAGCAGTACTTC
CDR3 protein: CASSRQTEQYF

clone size: .
J gene: TRBJ2-7
V gene: TRBV6-1
D gene: .
CDR3 DNA: TGTGCCAGCAGTGAACGGGACGGAGCCTACGAGCAGTACTTC
CDR3 protein: CASSERDGAYEQYF

clone size: .
J gene: TRBJ2-7
V gene: TRBV19
D gene: TRBD2
CDR3 DNA: TGTGCCAGTAGCTCCGCCGGGACTAGCGGGAGAGGTACCGAGCAGTACTTC
CDR3 protein: CASSSAGTSGRGTEQYF

clone size: once
J gene: TRBJ1-3
V gene: TRBV28
D gene: .
CDR3 DNA: TGTGCCAGCAGTTTGCCGGGAAACACCATATATTTT
CDR3 protein: CASSLPGNTIYF